This passage covers 29 T cell receptor beta chains from one sample sequenced in a study of human T cells and chemical hapten exposure. Before extraction, the whole blood was not fractionated, and total RNA was taken from it. One entry per CDR3 protein results from TCRdb running MiXCR on the 5' RACE reads. The table records some 150,000 distinct CDR3 sequences, 4.1% of them present only once. All receptors come from a female donor in good health.

This clonotype was counted at least ten times. The J gene is TRBJ2-3, the V gene TRBV11-2; D ambiguous. The V gene's germline CDR1 is SGHAT and CDR2 FQNNGV. This CDR3 contains 16 residues. Trimming shortened V by 3 bases and J by 3 bases, and 16 bases separated the two germline ends. The CDR3 loop is CASSLSPADHTDTQYF. CDR3 coding DNA: TGTGCCAGCAGCTTGTCACCAGCCGACCATACAGATACGCAGTATTTT.

The table lists this clonotype with many counts. The V and J genes are TRBV5-1 and TRBJ2-7; either TRBD1 or TRBD2 may fit D (6 bases each). From germline, CDR1 is SGHRS and CDR2 YFSETQ. The CDR3 length is 14 residues. Trimming shortened V by 5 bases and J by 2 bases, and 14 bases separated the two germline ends. The DNA of the CDR3 is TGCGCCAGCAGACCGGGGGCACGAACCTACGAGCAGTACTTC. Amino acid sequence: CASRPGARTYEQYF.

This chain's CDR3 is CASIGMSNQPQHF. CDR3 in DNA: TGTGCCAGCATCGGGATGTCCAATCAGCCCCAGCATTTT. This chain joins TRBV28 and TRBJ1-5; D not resolved. This CDR3 region has 13 residues. The V gene lost 7 bases and the J gene lost 3 bases, with 10 bases spanning the gap. Germline CDR1 reads MDHEN; CDR2 reads SYDVKM.

Ten or more counts support this clonotype. The chain employs TRBV6-6 and TRBJ2-1; D is uncertain. The CDR3 is 11 residues long. Germline V lookup: CDR1 MNHNY, CDR2 SVGAGI (reference sequence). Between the trimmed V and J ends, which lost 6 bases and 7 bases, there was a span of 7 bases. CDR3 sequence: CASSPSNEQFF. The CDR3, as DNA: TGTGCCAGCAGCCCTTCTAATGAGCAGTTCTTC.

This clonotype was recorded many times. The chain has TRBV11-2 and TRBJ2-7, with D possibly matching TRBD1 (5 bases). The V gene's germline CDR1 is SGHAT and CDR2 FQNNGV. The CDR3 is 14 residues long. Trimming stripped 5 bases from V and 1 base from J, with 12 bases between. CDR3 region: CASSPRTLSYEQYF. The CDR3 DNA reads TGTGCCAGCAGCCCCAGGACACTATCCTACGAGCAGTACTTC.

This clonotype has at least ten counts. The V call is TRBV7-9, the J call TRBJ2-7; perhaps TRBD1 as D (6 bases). V shed 4 bases and J shed 2 bases, with 15 bases lying between them. Germline V lookup: CDR1 SEHNR, CDR2 FQNEAQ (reference sequence). The CDR3 has 15 amino acids. CDR3 in DNA: TGTGCCAGCAGCTCAACAGGGAAAGGGGCCTACGAGCAGTACTTC. Its protein is CASSSTGKGAYEQYF.

This clonotype was observed many times. The gene calls are TRBV5-6 and TRBJ2-3, with D perhaps matching TRBD2 (5 bases). Germline V lookup: CDR1 SGHDT, CDR2 YYEEEE. The CDR3 contains 16 residues. The germline V and J ends were trimmed by 1 base and 0 bases, with 12 bases remaining between them. Here the CDR3 DNA reads TGTGCCAGCAGCTTGTTCGGGGTGAAGAGCACAGATACGCAGTATTTT. Its translation is CASSLFGVKSTDTQYF.

This clonotype was observed a handful of times. V usage is TRBV1 and J usage is TRBJ1-3. TRBV1 is marked as a pseudogene. The CDR3 spans 17 residues. CDR3 amino acids: CTSSQSRIDRSGNTIYF. The CDR3 DNA reads as TGCACCAGCAGCCAATCTAGAATAGACCGCTCTGGAAACACCATATATTTT.

This clonotype was found many times. The V call is TRBV11-2, the J call TRBJ1-1, with TRBD1 matching over 7 bases. The germline V gene encodes CDR1 SGHAT and CDR2 FQNNGV. This CDR3 has 14 amino acids. The ends lost 2 bases at V and 7 bases at J; junction bases unmatched: 7. For the CDR3, the DNA is TGTGCCAGCAGCTTACGCCACAGGACAGGTGAAGCTTTCTTT. It translates to CASSLRHRTGEAFF.

This clonotype was recorded many times. This rearrangement joins TRBV6-5 to TRBJ2-1; 8 nucleotides match TRBD1. V shed 8 bases and J 4 bases; nucleotides not matched to a gene: 13. Germline V gene lookup returns CDR1 MNHEY and CDR2 SVGAGI. The CDR3 is 16 amino acids. The CDR3 DNA follows: TGTGCCAGCTCCCCCTTTGGACAGGGATTTTACAATGAGCAGTTCTTC. It translates to CASSPFGQGFYNEQFF.

This clonotype was detected a few times. V gene TRBV28 combines with J gene TRBJ1-4, with 7 bases that match TRBD1. Germline CDR1 reads MDHEN; CDR2 reads SYDVKM. Trimming at V came to 7 bases and at J to 7 bases, leaving 21 bases not matched to a gene. CDR3 length equals 18 residues. The CDR3, as DNA: TGTGCCAGCAACAAGCTACACAGGGGAGGCGGGTTAGGTGAAAAACTGTTTTTT. This sequence encodes CASNKLHRGGGLGEKLFF. Full variable domain (missing parts from reference TRBV28 and TRBJ1-4): DVKVTQSSRYLVKRTGEKVFLECVQDMDHENMFWYRQDPGLGLRLIYFSYDVKMKEKGDIPEGYSVSREKKERFSLILESASTNQTSMYLCASNKLHRGGGLGEKLFFGSGTQLSVL.

This clonotype was recorded at least ten times. The chain links TRBV20-1 to TRBJ2-1; D tentatively fits TRBD1 or TRBD2 (6 bases each). CDR3 length equals 13 residues. CDR1 and CDR2 from the germline V gene are DFQATT and SNEGSKA (reference sequence). Trimming took off 5 bases at V and 8 bases at J, with 16 bases between the two ends. CDR3 sequence: CSAPGGSGYEQFF. In DNA form, the CDR3 reads TGCAGTGCTCCCGGGGGCTCCGGGTATGAGCAGTTCTTC.

Ten or more counts support this clonotype. The chain links TRBV7-2 to TRBJ2-7; possibly TRBD1 for D (6 bases). Looked up from germline, CDR1 is SGHTA and CDR2 is FQGNSA. The CDR3 has 13 residues. Deletions cut 5 bases from V and 12 bases from J, with 20 bases between. CDR3 residues: CASSLWGQSPRYF. CDR3 DNA sequence: TGTGCCAGCAGCCTTTGGGGACAATCCCCCCGGTACTTC.

The rearrangement joins TRBV30 to TRBJ2-1; D not certain. CDR3 length: 11 residues. Germline V gene data show CDR1 as GTSNPN and CDR2 as SVGIG (reference sequence). V was trimmed by 5 bases and J by 7 bases, leaving 9 bases between them. In DNA, the CDR3 is TGTGCCTGGGTGGGGTTGAATGAGCAGTTCTTC. It is translated as CAWVGLNEQFF.

This clonotype was found many times. V gene TRBV6-5 combines with J gene TRBJ2-3; 13 bases agree with TRBD2. Germline V lookup: CDR1 MNHEY, CDR2 SVGAGI. V shed 0 bases and J 4 bases; nucleotides not matched to a gene: 7. The CDR3 extends over 18 amino acids. The CDR3 DNA reads TGTGCCAGCAGTTACTCTACTAGCGGGGGGGCTACCCCAGATACGCAGTATTTT. Protein: CASSYSTSGGATPDTQYF.

This clonotype was detected a few times. The V gene is TRBV5-1, the J gene TRBJ2-3; 9 nucleotides agree with TRBD1. The CDR3 sequence is 15 residues long. The junction had 3 bases not matched to a gene; V was cut back by 2 bases and J by 2 bases. Germline V gene data show CDR1 as SGHRS and CDR2 as YFSETQ. In DNA, the CDR3 is TGCGCCAGCAGCTTATTACAGGGGGCCACAGATACGCAGTATTTT. Translation gives CASSLLQGATDTQYF.

This clonotype was seen more than once but under ten times. The chain links TRBV20-1 to TRBJ2-1; a weak D match, TRBD2 (7 bases). CDR1 and CDR2 from the germline V gene are DFQATT and SNEGSKA (reference sequence). This CDR3 has 16 residues. V dropped 0 bases and J dropped 4 bases, with 16 bases sitting between them. The CDR3 sequence is CSARDWGGAEYNEQFF. In DNA, the CDR3 is TGCAGTGCTAGAGATTGGGGGGGGGCCGAATACAATGAGCAGTTCTTC.

This clonotype was counted ten times or more. The J gene is TRBJ2-3, the V gene TRBV6-6, with a weak D call TRBD1 (6 bases). Trimming cost V 0 bases and J 4 bases, with 11 bases left between them. CDR1 is MNHNY, CDR2 SVGAGI, per germline (reference sequence). The CDR3 length is 15 residues. Here the CDR3 reads CASSYSTRGPDTQYF. For the CDR3, the DNA is TGTGCCAGCAGTTACTCTACCAGGGGCCCAGATACGCAGTATTTT.

The rearrangement joins TRBV20-1 to TRBJ2-7; TRBD1 agrees at 9 bases. Germline CDR1 and CDR2: DFQATT and SNEGSKA (reference sequence). V lost 3 bases to trimming and J lost 2 bases; unmatched junction nucleotides: 14. The CDR3 length is 17 residues. The CDR3: CSARWDRDPLATYEQYF. The CDR3 bases are TGCAGTGCTAGGTGGGACAGGGACCCCCTTGCGACCTACGAGCAGTACTTC.

Ten or more counts support this clonotype. The V call is TRBV29-1, the J call TRBJ2-1; 9 bases match TRBD1. Trimming removed 7 bases from V and 6 bases from J; junction bases left unmatched: 7. The CDR3 consists of 13 residues. Germline V gene sequence: CDR1 SQVTM, CDR2 ANQGSEA. CDR3 DNA: TGCAGCGGCGGGATGACAGGGGGCAATGAGCAGTTCTTC. Translated, it gives CSGGMTGGNEQFF.

This clonotype was detected many times. The rearrangement joins TRBV3-1 to TRBJ2-1; possibly TRBD1 or TRBD2 for D (6 bases each). With 0 bases removed from V and 3 bases from J, the gap between germline ends came to 9 bases. CDR1 is LGHDT, CDR2 YNNKEL, per germline (reference sequence). The CDR3 covers 15 residues. CDR3 residues: CASSQDGGSYNEQFF. The DNA of the CDR3 is TGTGCCAGCAGCCAAGACGGGGGCAGCTACAATGAGCAGTTCTTC.

This clonotype was seen many times. V and J are TRBV6-5 and TRBJ2-1, with TRBD1 as a possible D gene (5 bases). CDR3 size: 14 residues. CDR1 MNHEY and CDR2 SVGAGI come from the germline V gene. Trimming left V 6 bases short and J 4 bases short, with 13 bases between. The CDR3 DNA reads as TGTGCCAGCAGCTACACTCAGGGATACAATGAGCAGTTCTTC. Its translation is CASSYTQGYNEQFF.

This clonotype was picked up many times. The rearrangement uses TRBV5-1 and TRBJ1-4, with unresolved D. V lost 4 bases and J lost 8, with 12 bases in between. Germline lookup yields CDR1 SGHRS and CDR2 YFSETQ. The CDR3 totals 13 residues. CDR3 in DNA: TGCGCCAGCAGCCGGGGAGGGAAAGAAAAACTGTTTTTT. It translates to CASSRGGKEKLFF.

The sample holds many counts of this clonotype. This chain links TRBV20-1 with TRBJ2-7, with TRBD1 identical over 8 bases. Germline CDR1 and CDR2: DFQATT and SNEGSKA (reference sequence). This CDR3 has 14 residues. The V segment lost 4 bases and the J segment 2 bases; nucleotides outside the gene matches: 7. The CDR3 coding sequence is TGCAGTGCTACACGACAGGGGTGGCCCTACGAGCAGTACTTC. Translating gives CSATRQGWPYEQYF.

At least ten counts were recorded for this clonotype. CDR3 sequence reads: CASSRTGYGYTF. CDR3 nucleotide sequence: TGTGCCAGCAGCCGGACAGGCTATGGCTACACCTTC. The rearrangement uses TRBV7-2 and TRBJ1-2; TRBD1 matches at 7 bases. The CDR3 totals 12 residues. With 5 bases clipped from V and 4 bases from J, the junction kept 1 base outside the gene matches. Germline-derived CDR1 and CDR2 are SGHTA and FQGNSA.

The chain couples TRBV12-3 or TRBV12-4 to TRBJ2-3; D remains ambiguous. The CDR3 covers 15 residues. The V gene lost 3 bases and the J gene lost 1 base, with 11 bases spanning the gap. CDR3 in DNA: TGTGCCAGCAGTTTTTATACCTGGGGCACAGATACGCAGTATTTT. Its translation: CASSFYTWGTDTQYF.

Ten or more counts support this clonotype. V and J are TRBV7-2 and TRBJ2-1, with 14 bases lining up with TRBD2. Germline V gene data show CDR1 as SGHTA and CDR2 as FQGNSA. This CDR3 has 17 amino acids. J was trimmed by 9 bases and V by 4 bases; bases with no gene match: 11. The DNA for the CDR3 is TGTGCCAGCAGCTCCGATAAGACTAGCGGGGGGGCCTTTGAGCAGTTCTTC. It specifies CASSSDKTSGGAFEQFF.

This clonotype was recorded at least ten times. The chain uses TRBV6-6 and TRBJ2-7; the D gene is possibly TRBD1 (8 bases). The CDR3 length is 14 residues. Trimming removed 2 bases from V and 5 bases from J, with 13 bases in between. Germline-derived CDR1 and CDR2 are MNHNY and SVGAGI (reference sequence). The CDR3 coding sequence is TGTGCCAGCAGTTACAACAGGGGGGGCGACGAGCAGTACTTC. It translates to CASSYNRGGDEQYF.

This clonotype has only a few counts. The chain carries TRBV20-1 and TRBJ1-1; D uncertain. Per germline, CDR1 DFQATT and CDR2 SNEGSKA (reference sequence). Trimming took off 4 bases at V and 4 bases at J, with 10 bases between the two ends. The CDR3 spans 12 residues. DNA for the CDR3: TGCAGTGCTAATAAGAGGAGCACTGAAGCTTTCTTT. Protein product: CSANKRSTEAFF.